This T cell receptor beta chain was found in a study of blood T cell repertoires in COVID-19. Sequencing was performed with immunoSEQ multiplex PCR; in TCRdb, only in-frame clones are kept and a portion is missing. Among approximately 150,000 clones listed, 65% to 90% were seen once. V lost 4 bases and J 0 bases, leaving 7 bases between the germline ends. Germline V gives CDR1 ENHRY, CDR2 SYGVKD. This CDR3 has 14 residues. The sample consisted of peripheral blood. The chain joins TRBV10-3 to TRBJ1-3, with TRBD1 as a possible D gene (5 bases). The origin of this receptor is a woman aged 45 to 65 in a cohort sampled during active or convalescent COVID-19. CDR3 coding DNA: TGTGCCATCAGTGCCGACAGCTCTGGAAACACCATATATTTT. It translates to CAISADSSGNTIYF.